A selection of T cell receptor beta chains follows, all from one sample in a study of T cell responses to AZD1222 COVID-19 vaccine. Profiling relied on immunoSEQ multiplex PCR, and the TCRdb table lists in-frame clones only, not all of them. The sample has roughly 76,000 clones; 86% are singletons. Sequences were derived from peripheral blood, sampled on day 0 of AZD1222 vaccination. Source of these receptors: an adult in good health. Each CDR3 is given with its conserved first and last residue. Fields, in order: clone size, J gene, D gene, V gene, CDR3 protein, CDR3 DNA. The D gene is left open where the match is weak. Clone size, where shown, is once, few, many, or a class for clones that have expanded.

>-|TRBJ2-7|TRBD1|TRBV3-1/TRBV3-2
CASSHEGGTYEQYF
TGTGCCAGCAGCCATGAAGGGGGCACCTACGAGCAGTACTTC
>few|TRBJ2-1|-|TRBV4-1
CASSHPTTTGTNEQFF
TGCGCCAGCAGCCACCCGACGACCACAGGGACGAATGAGCAGTTCTTC
>once|TRBJ1-2|-|TRBV5-1
CASSPETPGDRDGYTF
TGCGCCAGCAGCCCAGAAACTCCAGGGGATCGGGATGGCTACACCTTC
>-|TRBJ1-3|TRBD1|TRBV4-2
CASSQELGQGVKLGF
TGTGCCAGCAGCCAAGAACTAGGACAGGGGGTAAAACTGGGTTTT
>-|TRBJ2-5|TRBD1|TRBV24-1
CATSDLAGQGTETQYF
TGTGCCACCAGTGATTTGGCCGGACAGGGTACGGAGACCCAGTACTTC
>-|TRBJ1-1|-|TRBV7-3
CASSEGQNTEAFF
TGTGCCAGCAGCGAAGGACAGAACACTGAAGCTTTCTTT
>-|TRBJ1-5|-|TRBV29-1
CSVTVSNQPQHF
TGCAGCGTTACGGTTAGCAATCAGCCCCAGCATTTT
>-|TRBJ2-4|TRBD1|TRBV4-2
CASSQDEGQGGNIQYF
TGTGCCAGCAGCCAAGACGAGGGACAGGGAGGCAACATTCAGTACTTC
>-|TRBJ1-2|-|TRBV19
CASSVQSYGYTF
TGTGCCAGTAGTGTACAATCCTATGGCTACACCTTC
>-|TRBJ1-1|-|TRBV27
CASSLRPEGGTEAFF
TGTGCCAGCAGTTTACGCCCCGAGGGGGGCACTGAAGCTTTCTTT
>-|TRBJ1-1|TRBD1|TRBV28
CASGQGEGTEAFF
TGTGCCAGTGGACAGGGAGAGGGCACTGAAGCTTTCTTT
>few|TRBJ2-3|TRBD1|TRBV19
CASTGTGDPDTQYF
TGTGCCAGTACGGGGACAGGGGACCCGGATACGCAGTATTTT
>-|TRBJ2-3|TRBD1|TRBV4-2
CASSQEGTGGPDTQYF
TGTGCCAGCAGCCAAGAAGGGACAGGGGGCCCAGATACGCAGTATTTT
>-|TRBJ1-4|-|TRBV5-5
CASSLSGSEKLFF
TGTGCCAGCAGCTTATCCGGCAGTGAAAAACTGTTTTTT
>-|TRBJ2-7|-|TRBV28
CASSFSNVGHSYEQYF
TGTGCCAGCAGTTTTTCTAATGTCGGGCACTCCTACGAGCAGTACTTC
>-|TRBJ1-6|-|TRBV28
CASSLGPASPYNSPLHF
TGTGCCAGCAGTTTGGGACCCGCGTCGCCCTATAATTCACCCCTCCACTTT
>once|TRBJ1-4|TRBD1|TRBV15
CATSGGRGGYEKLFF
TGTGCCACCAGCGGAGGGCGAGGGGGCTATGAAAAACTGTTTTTT
>-|TRBJ2-5|TRBD2|TRBV5-6
CASSLGASGGRYETQYF
TGTGCCAGCAGCTTGGGCGCCAGCGGGGGGCGTTACGAGACCCAGTACTTC
>-|TRBJ2-5|-|TRBV29-1
CSESRRGETQYF
TGCAGCGAGTCACGACGGGGAGAGACCCAGTACTTC
>-|TRBJ2-6|-|TRBV28
CASSLFGGANVLTF
TGTGCCAGCAGTTTGTTCGGAGGGGCCAACGTCCTGACTTTC
>-|TRBJ1-4|-|TRBV4-1
CASSQDSPRGSNEKLFF
TGCGCCAGCAGCCAAGACTCACCGAGAGGGAGTAATGAAAAACTGTTTTTT
>-|TRBJ2-3|TRBD2|TRBV4-1
CASSLRGGLGDTQYF
TGCGCCAGCAGCCTGCGGGGGGGCCTAGGAGATACGCAGTATTTT
>-|TRBJ1-5|TRBD1|TRBV7-9
CASSTGTGVGQPQHF
TGTGCCAGCAGCACCGGGACAGGGGTGGGTCAGCCCCAGCATTTT
>-|TRBJ2-1|TRBD2|TRBV4-3
CASSQVGLADSYNEQFF
TGCGCCAGCAGCCAAGTGGGGCTAGCGGACTCCTACAATGAGCAGTTCTTC
>once|TRBJ2-2|-|TRBV7-9
CASYGVNTGELFF
TGTGCCAGCTACGGGGTGAACACCGGGGAGCTGTTTTTT